Sequencing of this T cell receptor beta chain was carried out in a study of OX40 agonist ivuxolimab in advanced cancers. In the study overall: Ivuxolimab was an agonistic, fully human IgG2 monoclonal antibody directed against OX40 (CD134), a costimulatory receptor. Of the roughly 52 dose-escalation patients, hepatocellular carcinoma was present in roughly 19, melanoma in roughly 15, renal cell carcinoma in 9 and head and neck cancer in 9. The dose-escalation cohort was roughly 83% male with a mean age of around 64 years, ranging from about 20 to 85. Intravenous ivuxolimab was administered to patients every 2 weeks at six dose levels: 0.01, 0.1, 0.3, 1.5, 3 and 10 mg/kg. The paper describes the monotherapy dose-escalation part (N of about 47 patients) of the phase I trial of ivuxolimab. Patients were allowed to have had prior anti-PD-1, anti-PD-L1 or anti-CTLA-4 therapy, and less than 45% of the dose-escalation patients had previously received checkpoint inhibitors. Peripheral TCRbeta sequencing was intended to test whether TCR sequence diversity was altered and clonal T-cell expansion was caused by ivuxolimab. Three dose-escalation patients achieved partial responses, one with hepatocellular carcinoma and two with cutaneous melanoma. What the research found in general, with its limitations: Clonal expansion of both CD4+ and CD8+ blood T cells was observed from baseline to week 6 at doses 0.1 to 3.0 mg/kg. Low levels of normalized T-cell clonal expansion were also seen in some patients who did not respond. Partial responders in the 0.1-3.0 mg/kg groups had among the lowest normalized peripheral clonal expansion, especially among CD8+ T cells. After ivuxolimab, CD8+ T cells had more expanded clones than CD4+ T cells on average. Which antigens the clonally expanded peripheral T cells were specific for was not determined.

CDR1 and CDR2 (MGHRA, YSYEKL) derive from the germline V gene. Including cysteine and phenylalanine, the CDR3 has 14 amino acids. CDR3 DNA only is kept here, 42 bases in frame from base 1. V lost 3 bases and J lost 10 bases; the stretch between them is 16 bases long. A word on this clone: The clone's antigen remains unknown. Base qualities are not at hand, and no much larger clone is one base apart.

For sequencing of the TCRbeta CDR3 region, genomic DNA was extracted from the sorted cells. The immunoSEQ Assay was used to sequence the TCRbeta CDR3 regions. The table was pulled from immuneACCESS by TCRdb, which kept in-frame rearrangements only. Such tables lose some clones; where checked, under half of the loss comes from unresolved V genes, and the rest has no known cause. The sample table records tens of thousands of clones; 60% to 80% of these occur just once. The ten top clones hold roughly 1.6% of the sample. The trial excluded patients who had a history of autoimmune disease or who were on systemic immunosuppression. In every dose cohort, peripheral blood was drawn for TCR sequencing at baseline, cycle 4 day 1, and cycle 7 day 1. Samples were obtained from an open-label, multicenter, first-in-human phase I dose-escalation trial of ivuxolimab. Adults with locally advanced or metastatic head and neck squamous cell, hepatocellular, melanoma or renal cell carcinoma were enrolled in the trial. Before TCR sequencing, CD4+ T cells and CD8+ T cells from peripheral blood were sorted into separate populations.

The source was CD4+ or CD8+ T cells sorted from blood, collected in a trial of the OX40 agonist ivuxolimab. This receptor chain uses TRBV4-1 and TRBJ2-1; the D gene is tentatively TRBD1 or TRBD2, each matching 6 bases. This TCR came from an adult with an advanced solid tumor such as melanoma, head and neck, liver or kidney cancer. The nucleotides read TGCGCCAGCAGCCAGGGGGGCCAAGACATGGAGCAGTTCTTC. Its protein is CASSQGGQDMEQFF.